This T cell receptor (beta chain) originates from a study of T cells expressing NK-cell markers. TCRdb re-called the 5' RACE reads and shows each CDR3 protein once, DNA omitted. The sample shows some 280,000 distinct CDR3 sequences, and around 0.37% sits with its ten largest clones. As for this clonotype: Its antigen is not identified.

Notes on the study in general: In a group of several donors, dominant NKG2C+ clonotypes represented about 1.0-7.5% of CD8+ T cells.

CDR1 is SGHTA and CDR2 is FQGNSA in the germline V gene. The CDR3 has 17 residues. The sample consisted of blood T cells: a sorted CD56 or NKG2C T cell subset, CD4+ or CD8+ T cells, or bulk PBMC T cells (not recorded which). The chain combines TRBV7-2 with TRBJ2-1; the D call from TCRdb, TRBD1, cannot be confirmed without DNA. This TCR was recovered from a young man in good health. CDR3 in amino acids: CASSLQPRAVSYNEQFF.